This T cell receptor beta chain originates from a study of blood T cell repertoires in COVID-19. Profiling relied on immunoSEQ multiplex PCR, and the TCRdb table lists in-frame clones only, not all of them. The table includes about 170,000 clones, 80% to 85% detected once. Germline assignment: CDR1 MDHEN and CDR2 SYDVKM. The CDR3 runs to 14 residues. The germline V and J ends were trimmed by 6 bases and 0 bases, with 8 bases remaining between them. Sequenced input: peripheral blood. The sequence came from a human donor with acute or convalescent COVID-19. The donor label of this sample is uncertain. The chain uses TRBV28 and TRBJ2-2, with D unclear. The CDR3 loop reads CASRITSNTGELFF. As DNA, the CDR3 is TGTGCCAGCAGAATTACATCGAACACCGGGGAGCTGTTTTTT.